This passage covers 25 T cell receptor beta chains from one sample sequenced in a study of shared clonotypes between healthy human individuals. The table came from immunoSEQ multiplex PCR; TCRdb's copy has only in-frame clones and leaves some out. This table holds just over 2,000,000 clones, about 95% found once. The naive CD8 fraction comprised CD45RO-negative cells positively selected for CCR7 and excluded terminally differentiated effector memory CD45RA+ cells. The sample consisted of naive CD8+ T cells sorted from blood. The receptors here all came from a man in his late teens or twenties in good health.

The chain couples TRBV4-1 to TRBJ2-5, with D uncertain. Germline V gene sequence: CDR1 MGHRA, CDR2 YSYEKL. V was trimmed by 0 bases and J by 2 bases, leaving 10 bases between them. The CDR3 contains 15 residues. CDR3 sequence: CASSQDMGFQETQYF. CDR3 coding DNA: TGCGCCAGCAGCCAAGATATGGGATTTCAAGAGACCCAGTACTTC.

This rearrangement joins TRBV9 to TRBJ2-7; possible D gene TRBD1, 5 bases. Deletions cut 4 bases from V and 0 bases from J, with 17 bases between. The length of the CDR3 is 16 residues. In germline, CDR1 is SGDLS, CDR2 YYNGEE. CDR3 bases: TGTGCCAGCAGCCCCGACCAGGGCTGGTCCTCCTACGAGCAGTACTTC. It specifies CASSPDQGWSSYEQYF.

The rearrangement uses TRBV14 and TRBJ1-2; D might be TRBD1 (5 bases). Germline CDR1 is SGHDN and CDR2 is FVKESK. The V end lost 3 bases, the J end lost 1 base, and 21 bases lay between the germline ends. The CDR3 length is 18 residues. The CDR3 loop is CASSQVFARVPYNYGYTF. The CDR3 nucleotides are TGTGCCAGCAGCCAGGTATTTGCCAGGGTTCCGTATAACTATGGCTACACCTTC.

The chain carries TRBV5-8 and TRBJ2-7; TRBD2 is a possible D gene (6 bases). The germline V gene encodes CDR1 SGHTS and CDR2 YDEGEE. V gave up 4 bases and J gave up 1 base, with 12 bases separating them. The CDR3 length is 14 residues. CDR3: CASSGDLLSYEQYF. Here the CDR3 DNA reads TGTGCCAGCAGCGGGGACTTGCTATCCTACGAGCAGTACTTC.

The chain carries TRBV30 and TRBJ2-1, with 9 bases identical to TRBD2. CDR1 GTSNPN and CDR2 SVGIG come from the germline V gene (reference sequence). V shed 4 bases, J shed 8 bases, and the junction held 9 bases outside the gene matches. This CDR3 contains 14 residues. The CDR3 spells CAWTGQAGGHEQFF. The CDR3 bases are TGTGCCTGGACGGGGCAAGCGGGAGGTCATGAGCAGTTCTTC.

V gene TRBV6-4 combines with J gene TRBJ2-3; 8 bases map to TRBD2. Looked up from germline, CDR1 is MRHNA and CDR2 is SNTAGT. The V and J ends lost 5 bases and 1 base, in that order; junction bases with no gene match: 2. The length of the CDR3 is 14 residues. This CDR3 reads CASSFSGGTDTQYF. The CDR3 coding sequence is TGTGCCAGCAGTTTTAGCGGGGGCACAGATACGCAGTATTTT.

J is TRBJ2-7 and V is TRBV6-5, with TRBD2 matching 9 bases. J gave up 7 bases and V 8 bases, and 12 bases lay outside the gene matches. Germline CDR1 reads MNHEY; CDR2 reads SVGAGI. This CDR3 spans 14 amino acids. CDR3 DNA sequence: TGTGCCAGCGGCTTGGGACTAGCTCCGGGGGAGCAGTACTTC. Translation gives CASGLGLAPGEQYF.

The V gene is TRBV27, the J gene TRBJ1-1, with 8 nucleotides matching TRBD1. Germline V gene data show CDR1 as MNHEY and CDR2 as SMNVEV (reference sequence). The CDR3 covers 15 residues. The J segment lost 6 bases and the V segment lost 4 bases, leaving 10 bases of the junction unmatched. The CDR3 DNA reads TGTGCCAGCAGTTATTCGACAGGGGCGAGGGCTGAAGCTTTCTTT. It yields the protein CASSYSTGARAEAFF.

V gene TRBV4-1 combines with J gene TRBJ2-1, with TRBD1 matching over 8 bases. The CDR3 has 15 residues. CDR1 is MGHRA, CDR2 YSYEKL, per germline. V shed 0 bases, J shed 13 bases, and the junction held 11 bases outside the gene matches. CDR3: CASSQEKQGGDPQFF. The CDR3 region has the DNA TGCGCCAGCAGCCAAGAGAAACAGGGGGGAGACCCTCAGTTCTTC.

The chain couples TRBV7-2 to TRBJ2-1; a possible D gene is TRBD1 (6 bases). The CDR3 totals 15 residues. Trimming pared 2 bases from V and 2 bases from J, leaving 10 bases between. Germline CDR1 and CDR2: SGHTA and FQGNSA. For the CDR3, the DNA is TGTGCCAGCAGCTTACCGGGACAAACCTACAATGAGCAGTTCTTC. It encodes CASSLPGQTYNEQFF. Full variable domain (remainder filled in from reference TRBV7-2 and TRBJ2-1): GAGVSQSPSNKVTEKGKDVELRCDPISGHTALYWYRQSLGQGLEFLIYFQGNSAPDKSGLPSDRFSAERTGGSVSTLTIQRTQQEDSAVYLCASSLPGQTYNEQFFGPGTRLTVL.

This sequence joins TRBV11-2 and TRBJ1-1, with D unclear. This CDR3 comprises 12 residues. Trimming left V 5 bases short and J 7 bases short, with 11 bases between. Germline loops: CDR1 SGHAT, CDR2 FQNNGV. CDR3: CASSPMRIEAFF. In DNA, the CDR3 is TGTGCCAGCAGCCCGATGCGCATTGAAGCTTTCTTT.

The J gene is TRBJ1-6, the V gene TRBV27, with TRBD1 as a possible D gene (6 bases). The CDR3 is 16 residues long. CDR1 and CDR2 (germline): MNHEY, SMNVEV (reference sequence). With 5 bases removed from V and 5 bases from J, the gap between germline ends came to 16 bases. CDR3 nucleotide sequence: TGTGCCAGCAGTCCCCTAGGGGGGGGACATAATTCACCCCTCCACTTT. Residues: CASSPLGGGHNSPLHF.

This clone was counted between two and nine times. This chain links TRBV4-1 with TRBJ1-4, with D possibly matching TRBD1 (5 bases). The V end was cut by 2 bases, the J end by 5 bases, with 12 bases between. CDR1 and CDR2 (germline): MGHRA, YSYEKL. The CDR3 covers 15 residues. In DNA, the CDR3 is TGCGCCAGCAGCCAAACCGACAGACTCAATGAAAAACTGTTTTTT. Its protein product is CASSQTDRLNEKLFF.

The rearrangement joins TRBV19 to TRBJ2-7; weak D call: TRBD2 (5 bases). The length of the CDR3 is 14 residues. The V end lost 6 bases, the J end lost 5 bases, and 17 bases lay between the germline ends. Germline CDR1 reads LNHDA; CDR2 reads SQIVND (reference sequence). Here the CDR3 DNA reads TGTGCCAGTAGCCACACGGGCGGGTACGACGAGCAGTACTTC. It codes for CASSHTGGYDEQYF. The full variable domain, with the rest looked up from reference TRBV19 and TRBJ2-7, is DGGITQSPKYLFRKEGQNVTLSCEQNLNHDAMYWYRQDPGQGLRLIYYSQIVNDFQKGDIAEGYSVSREKKESFPLTVTSAQKNPTAFYLCASSHTGGYDEQYFGPGTRLTVT.

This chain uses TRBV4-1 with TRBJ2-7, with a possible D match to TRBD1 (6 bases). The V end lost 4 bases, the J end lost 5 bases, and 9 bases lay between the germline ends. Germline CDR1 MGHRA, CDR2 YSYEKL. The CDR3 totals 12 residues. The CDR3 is CASSPQGHEQYF. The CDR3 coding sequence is TGCGCCAGCAGCCCACAGGGCCACGAGCAGTACTTC.

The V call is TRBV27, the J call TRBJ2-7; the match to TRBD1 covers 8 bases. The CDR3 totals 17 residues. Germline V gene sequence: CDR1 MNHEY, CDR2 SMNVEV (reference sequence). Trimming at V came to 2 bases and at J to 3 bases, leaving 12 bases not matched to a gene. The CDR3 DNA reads TGTGCCAGCAGTTTAGCGGCCGTGACAGGGGCGTACTACGAGCAGTACTTC. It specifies CASSLAAVTGAYYEQYF.

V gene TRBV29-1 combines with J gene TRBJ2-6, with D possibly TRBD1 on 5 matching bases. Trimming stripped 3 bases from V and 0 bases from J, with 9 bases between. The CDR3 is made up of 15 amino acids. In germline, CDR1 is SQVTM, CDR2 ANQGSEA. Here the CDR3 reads CSVDQTDSGANVLTF. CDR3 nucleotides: TGCAGCGTTGACCAGACAGACTCTGGGGCCAACGTCCTGACTTTC.

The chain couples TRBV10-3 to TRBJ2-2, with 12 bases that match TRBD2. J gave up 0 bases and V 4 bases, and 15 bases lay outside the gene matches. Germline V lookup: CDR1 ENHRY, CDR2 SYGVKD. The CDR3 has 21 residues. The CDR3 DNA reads TGTGCCATCAGTGGGCCGCCTCTAGCGGGAGGGCCCTTACCGAACACCGGGGAGCTGTTTTTT. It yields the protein CAISGPPLAGGPLPNTGELFF.

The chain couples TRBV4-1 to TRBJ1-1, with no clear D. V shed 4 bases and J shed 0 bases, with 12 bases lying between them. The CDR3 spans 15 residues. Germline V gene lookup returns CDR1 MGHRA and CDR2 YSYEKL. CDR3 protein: CASSLAARLNTEAFF. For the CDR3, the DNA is TGCGCCAGCAGCCTAGCGGCGAGGCTGAACACTGAAGCTTTCTTT.

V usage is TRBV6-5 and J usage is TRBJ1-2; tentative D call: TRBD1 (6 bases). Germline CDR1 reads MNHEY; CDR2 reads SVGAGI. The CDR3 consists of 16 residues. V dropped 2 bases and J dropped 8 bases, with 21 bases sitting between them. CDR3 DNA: TGTGCCAGCAGTTACCGGTTTTCAGGGGATCCCCTCGGCTACACCTTC. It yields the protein CASSYRFSGDPLGYTF.

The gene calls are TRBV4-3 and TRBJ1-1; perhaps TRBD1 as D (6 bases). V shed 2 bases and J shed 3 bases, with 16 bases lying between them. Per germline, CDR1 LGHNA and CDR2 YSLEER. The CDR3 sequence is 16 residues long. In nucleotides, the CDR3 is TGCGCCAGCAGCCAAAAATCGCAGGGGATTGACACTGAAGCTTTCTTT. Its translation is CASSQKSQGIDTEAFF.

CDR3 protein: CASSLWTRPSYNEQFF. In nucleotides, the CDR3 is TGTGCCAGCAGCCTCTGGACTCGCCCCTCCTACAATGAGCAGTTCTTC. The chain couples TRBV5-6 to TRBJ2-1; possibly TRBD2 for D (5 bases). Germline CDR1 is SGHDT and CDR2 is YYEEEE. The ends were cut back, 4 bases at V and 0 bases at J, with 14 bases in the middle. The CDR3 loop spans 16 amino acids.

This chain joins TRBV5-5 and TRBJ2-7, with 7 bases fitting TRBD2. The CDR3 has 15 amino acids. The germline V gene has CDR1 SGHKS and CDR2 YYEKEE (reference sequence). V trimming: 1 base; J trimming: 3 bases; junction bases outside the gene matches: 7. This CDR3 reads CASSLIAGLSYEQYF. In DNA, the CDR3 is TGTGCCAGCAGCTTGATAGCGGGCTTAAGCTACGAGCAGTACTTC.

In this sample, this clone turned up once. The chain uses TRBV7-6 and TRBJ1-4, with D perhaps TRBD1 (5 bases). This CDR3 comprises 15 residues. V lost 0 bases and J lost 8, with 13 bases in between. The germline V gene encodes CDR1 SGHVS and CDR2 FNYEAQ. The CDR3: CASSLAGGRVEKLFF. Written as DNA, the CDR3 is TGTGCCAGCAGCTTAGCCGGGGGGAGGGTCGAAAAACTGTTTTTT.

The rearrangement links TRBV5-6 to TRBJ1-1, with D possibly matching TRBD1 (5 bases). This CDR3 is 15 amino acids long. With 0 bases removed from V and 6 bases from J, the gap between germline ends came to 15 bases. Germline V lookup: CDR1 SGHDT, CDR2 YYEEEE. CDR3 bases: TGTGCCAGCAGCTTGGATGGGGGTGTGAGGGCTGAAGCTTTCTTT. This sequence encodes CASSLDGGVRAEAFF.